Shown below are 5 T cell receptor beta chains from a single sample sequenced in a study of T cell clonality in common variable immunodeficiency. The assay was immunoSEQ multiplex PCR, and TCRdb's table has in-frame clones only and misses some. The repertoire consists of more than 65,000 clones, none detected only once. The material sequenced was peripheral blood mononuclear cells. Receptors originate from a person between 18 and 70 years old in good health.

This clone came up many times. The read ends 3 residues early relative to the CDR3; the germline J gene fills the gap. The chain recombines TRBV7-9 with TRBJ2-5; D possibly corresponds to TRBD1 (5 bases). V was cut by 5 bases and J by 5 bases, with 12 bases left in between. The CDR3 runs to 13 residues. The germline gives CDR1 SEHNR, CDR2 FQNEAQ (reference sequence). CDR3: CASSESGRETQYF. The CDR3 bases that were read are TGTGCCAGCAGCGAGTCAGGGCGGGAGACC.

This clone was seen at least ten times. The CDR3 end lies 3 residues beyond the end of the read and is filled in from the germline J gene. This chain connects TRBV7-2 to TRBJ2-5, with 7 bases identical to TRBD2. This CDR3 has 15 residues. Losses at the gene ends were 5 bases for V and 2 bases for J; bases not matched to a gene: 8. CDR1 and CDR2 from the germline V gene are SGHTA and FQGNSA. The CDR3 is CASSLDWREQETQYF. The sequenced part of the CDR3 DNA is TGTGCCAGCAGCCTCGACTGGCGGGAGCAAGAGACC.

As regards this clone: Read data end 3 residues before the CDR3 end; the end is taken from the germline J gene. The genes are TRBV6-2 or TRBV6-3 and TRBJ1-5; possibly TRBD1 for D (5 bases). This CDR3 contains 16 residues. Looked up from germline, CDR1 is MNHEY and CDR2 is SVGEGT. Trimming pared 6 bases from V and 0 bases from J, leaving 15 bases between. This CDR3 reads CASSLGHLVSNQPQHF. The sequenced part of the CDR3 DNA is TGTGCCAGCAGCTTAGGACACCTCGTTAGCAATCAGCCC.

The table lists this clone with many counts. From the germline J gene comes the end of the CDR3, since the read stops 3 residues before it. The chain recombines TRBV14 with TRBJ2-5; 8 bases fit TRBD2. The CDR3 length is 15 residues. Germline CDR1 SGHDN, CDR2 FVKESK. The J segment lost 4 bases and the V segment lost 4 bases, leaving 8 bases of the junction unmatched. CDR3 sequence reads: CASSRGSGSGETQYF. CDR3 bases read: TGTGCCAGCAGCCGAGGGAGCGGGAGCGGAGAGACC.

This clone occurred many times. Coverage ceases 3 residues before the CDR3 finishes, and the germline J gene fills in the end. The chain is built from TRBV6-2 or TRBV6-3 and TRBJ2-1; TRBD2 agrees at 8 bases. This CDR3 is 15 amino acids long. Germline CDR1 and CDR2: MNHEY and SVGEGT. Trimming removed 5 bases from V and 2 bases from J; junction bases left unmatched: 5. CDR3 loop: CASSPASGPYNEQFF. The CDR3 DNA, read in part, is TGTGCCAGCAGTCCCGCTAGCGGGCCCTACAATGAG.